This T cell receptor beta chain was captured in a study of blood T cell repertoires in COVID-19. Overall study context: Both acute and convalescent COVID-19 samples were obtained from the United States, Italy and Spain.

This table comes from immunoSEQ multiplex PCR, and its TCRdb copy is limited to in-frame clones, with some not included. In the table there are over 90,000 clones, 75% to 95% of which are singletons. This CDR3 is 14 amino acids long. Germline-derived CDR1 and CDR2 are SGHRS and YFSETQ. V lost 4 bases, J lost 3 bases, and 4 bases stayed unmatched. What was sequenced was peripheral blood. The chain joins TRBV5-1 to TRBJ1-5; 7 positions agree with TRBD1. This sequence originates from a man aged 18 to 29 with acute or convalescent COVID-19. The CDR3 here is CASSHGQDNQPQHF. In DNA, the CDR3 is TGCGCCAGCAGCCACGGACAGGACAATCAGCCCCAGCATTTT.